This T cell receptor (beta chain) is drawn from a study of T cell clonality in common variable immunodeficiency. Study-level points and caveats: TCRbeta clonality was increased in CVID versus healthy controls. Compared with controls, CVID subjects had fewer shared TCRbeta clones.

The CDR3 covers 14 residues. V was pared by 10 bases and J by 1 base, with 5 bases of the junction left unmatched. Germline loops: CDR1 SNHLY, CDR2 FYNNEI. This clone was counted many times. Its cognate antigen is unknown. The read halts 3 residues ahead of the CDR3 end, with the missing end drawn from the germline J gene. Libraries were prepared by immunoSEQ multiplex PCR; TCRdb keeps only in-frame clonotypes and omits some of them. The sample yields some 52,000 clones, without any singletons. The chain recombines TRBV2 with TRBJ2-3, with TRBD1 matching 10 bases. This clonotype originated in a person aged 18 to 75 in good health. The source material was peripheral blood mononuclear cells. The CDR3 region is CANSGTGGTDTQYF. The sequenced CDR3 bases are TGTGCCAACTCCGGGACAGGGGGCACAGATACG.